A single sample is the source of the 20 T cell receptor beta chains below, sequenced in a study of blood T cell repertoires in COVID-19. The method was immunoSEQ multiplex PCR; TCRdb's version includes in-frame clones alone and lacks a portion of them. Among 260,000 or so clones listed, roughly 84% were seen once. Sequenced input: peripheral blood. The receptors derive from a human donor in a cohort sampled during active COVID-19.

This chain uses TRBV3-1 (or the pseudogene TRBV3-2) with TRBJ2-4; the match to TRBD1 covers 8 bases. CDR1 LGHDT and CDR2 YNNKEL come from the germline V gene (reference sequence). Germline trimming cut 4 bases from V and 3 bases from J; bases unmatched to any gene: 5. The CDR3 runs to 15 residues. CDR3 nucleotides: TGTGCCAGCAGCCCAGGGGGCGCAGGCAAAAACATTCAGTACTTC. This encodes CASSPGGAGKNIQYF.

The chain couples TRBV2 to TRBJ1-2, with a possible D match to TRBD1 (6 bases). The CDR3 is made up of 15 amino acids. The germline CDR1 and CDR2 sequences are SNHLY and FYNNEI. Trimming cost V 4 bases and J 4 bases, with 16 bases left between them. The CDR3 loop is CASSVTAGAPYGYTF. CDR3 nucleotides: TGTGCCAGCAGTGTAACGGCAGGGGCCCCCTATGGCTACACCTTC.

The rearrangement uses TRBV2 and TRBJ2-2, with TRBD2 matching over 7 bases. The CDR3 has 16 amino acids. V was clipped by 6 bases and J by 0 bases; unmatched bases: 7. Germline loops: CDR1 SNHLY, CDR2 FYNNEI. The CDR3 is CASRSGTITNTGELFF. CDR3 bases: TGTGCCAGCAGATCCGGGACTATAACGAACACCGGGGAGCTGTTTTTT.

This chain uses TRBV15 with TRBJ1-1; 8 positions match TRBD1. Germline loops: CDR1 LNHNV, CDR2 YYDKDF (reference sequence). The V and J ends lost 2 bases and 1 base, in that order; junction bases with no gene match: 9. The CDR3 sequence is 17 residues long. CDR3 nucleotide sequence: TGTGCCACCAGCAGACCGCAGGGGGCAGCAGGGAACACTGAAGCTTTCTTT. It translates to CATSRPQGAAGNTEAFF.

The chain employs TRBV27 and TRBJ2-5, with 11 bases aligning to TRBD1. Germline CDR1 MNHEY, CDR2 SMNVEV (reference sequence). J was trimmed by 6 bases and V by 2 bases; bases with no gene match: 2. The CDR3 totals 14 residues. CDR3 region: CASSLEDRGQTQYF. As DNA, the CDR3 is TGTGCCAGCAGTTTAGAGGACAGGGGGCAGACCCAGTACTTC.

The chain has TRBV10-2 and TRBJ2-7; 10 nucleotides align to TRBD2. CDR1 is WSHSY, CDR2 SAAADI, per germline. The V and J ends lost 3 bases and 3 bases, in that order; junction bases with no gene match: 8. The CDR3 is 16 residues long. CDR3 DNA sequence: TGCGCCAGCAGTGATCGAGCGGGAGGGCTTGTCTACGAGCAGTACTTC. Its protein is CASSDRAGGLVYEQYF.

The chain employs TRBV11-1 and TRBJ2-3; D gene uncertain. CDR3 size: 12 residues. V lost 5 bases, J lost 5 bases, and 8 bases lay in between. The germline V gene has CDR1 SGHAT and CDR2 FQDESV (reference sequence). CDR3 DNA sequence: TGTGCCAGCAGCAATAGAGGAGATACGCAGTATTTT. This sequence encodes CASSNRGDTQYF.

In its sample, this clone was seen once. The chain recombines TRBV6-5 with TRBJ2-1, with D maybe TRBD2 (5 bases). Trimming removed 4 bases from V and 7 bases from J, with 11 bases in between. Germline V gene data show CDR1 as MNHEY and CDR2 as SVGAGI. The CDR3 runs 13 residues. The CDR3 bases are TGTGCCAGCAGTTTAGCGCGGAAGAATGAGCAGTTCTTC. The encoded protein is CASSLARKNEQFF.

The genes are TRBV5-1 and TRBJ2-3, with D unclear. Germline V gene sequence: CDR1 SGHRS, CDR2 YFSETQ. V lost 4 bases and J 3 bases, leaving 15 bases between the germline ends. This CDR3 spans 15 amino acids. CDR3 sequence: CASSADTSQTDTQYF. CDR3 bases: TGCGCCAGCAGCGCCGACACCAGTCAAACAGATACGCAGTATTTT.

The chain employs TRBV28 and TRBJ1-4; D unresolved. The CDR3 has 15 amino acids. The germline gives CDR1 MDHEN, CDR2 SYDVKM. V was cut by 6 bases and J by 0 bases, with 11 bases left in between. CDR3 residues: CASRIVPATNEKLFF. In DNA form, the CDR3 reads TGTGCCAGCAGGATAGTACCGGCAACTAATGAAAAACTGTTTTTT.

This rearrangement joins TRBV29-1 to TRBJ1-1; TRBD1 might be the D (6 bases). V was clipped by 4 bases and J by 5 bases, with 17 bases between them. Germline V gene lookup returns CDR1 SQVTM and CDR2 ANQGSEA. The CDR3 sequence is 14 residues long. CDR3 nucleotides: TGCAGCGTTGGACCCAGGGGTAGGGAGACTGAAGCTTTCTTT. Encoded protein: CSVGPRGRETEAFF.

The chain links TRBV28 to TRBJ2-5; the D is unclear. Germline values: CDR1 MDHEN, CDR2 SYDVKM. This CDR3 contains 15 residues. The ends were cut back, 6 bases at V and 5 bases at J, with 19 bases in the middle. CDR3 sequence: CASRPIDVARETQYF. In DNA form, the CDR3 reads TGTGCCAGCAGGCCAATTGATGTGGCTAGGGAGACCCAGTACTTC.

The chain couples TRBV5-1 to TRBJ2-3, with 7 positions matching TRBD2. CDR1 SGHRS and CDR2 YFSETQ come from the germline V gene. The CDR3 is made up of 14 amino acids. Germline trimming cut 2 bases from V and 2 bases from J; bases unmatched to any gene: 2. CDR3 loop: CASSLLATTDTQYF. CDR3 nucleotides: TGCGCCAGCAGCTTACTAGCGACCACAGATACGCAGTATTTT.

The V call is TRBV5-6, the J call TRBJ2-3; D perhaps matches TRBD2 (6 bases). CDR1 is SGHDT and CDR2 is YYEEEE in the germline V gene. CDR3 length: 15 residues. Trimming shortened V by 1 base and J by 1 base, and 10 bases separated the two germline ends. The CDR3 sequence: CASSLRGYGTDTQYF. DNA of the CDR3: TGTGCCAGCAGCTTGCGGGGGTACGGCACAGATACGCAGTATTTT.

The chain combines TRBV28 with TRBJ2-7; possibly TRBD1 for D (5 bases). This CDR3 comprises 15 residues. The V gene lost 5 bases and the J gene lost 7 bases, with 21 bases spanning the gap. Germline V gene lookup returns CDR1 MDHEN and CDR2 SYDVKM. CDR3 DNA: TGTGCCAGCAGTAAACCTGGACGGAAGAAGGGGGAGCAGTACTTC. Its translation: CASSKPGRKKGEQYF.

This chain uses TRBV2 with TRBJ1-3; D remains unclear. V lost 4 bases and J 8 bases, leaving 6 bases between the germline ends. Germline values: CDR1 SNHLY, CDR2 FYNNEI. The length of the CDR3 is 11 residues. The CDR3 protein is CASSVQYTIYF. In DNA form, the CDR3 reads TGTGCCAGCAGTGTGCAGTACACCATATATTTT.

J is TRBJ1-2 and V is TRBV3-1 (or the pseudogene TRBV3-2); the match to TRBD1 covers 7 bases. The CDR3 is 15 residues long. The germline V gene has CDR1 LGHDT and CDR2 YNNKEL (reference sequence). After removal of 4 bases from V and 4 bases from J, the junction contained 9 bases not matched to a gene. The CDR3 DNA is TGTGCCAGCAGCCCGCCGGGACAGCCACCCTATGGCTACACCTTC. It specifies CASSPPGQPPYGYTF.

As concerns this clone: The junction does not match germline at one end; this may be a read error. The chain is built from TRBV19 and TRBJ2-7; 10 bases are a match to TRBD1. Germline V CDR1 and CDR2: LNHDA, SQIVND (reference sequence). The CDR3 has 15 amino acids. CDR3: CASSIGTGASSEQYF. CDR3 in DNA: TGTGCCAGTAGTATTGGGACAGGGGCCTCCTCCGAGCAGTACTTC.

The gene calls are TRBV11-2 and TRBJ2-7, with 7 positions matching TRBD2. Germline CDR1 SGHAT, CDR2 FQNNGV. Trimming at V came to 4 bases and at J to 0 bases, leaving 9 bases not matched to a gene. This CDR3 is built from 16 residues. Here the CDR3 DNA reads TGTGCCAGCAGCTCCGTGGGGGGGAGTAGCTCCTACGAGCAGTACTTC. Its protein product is CASSSVGGSSSYEQYF.

The chain is built from TRBV19 and TRBJ2-7; perhaps TRBD2 as D (5 bases). The V gene's germline CDR1 is LNHDA and CDR2 SQIVND (reference sequence). This CDR3 is built from 13 residues. The V end lost 3 bases, the J end lost 6 bases, and 12 bases lay between the germline ends. CDR3 protein: CASSILNRGEQYF. DNA for the CDR3: TGTGCCAGTAGTATTCTCAACCGGGGCGAGCAGTACTTC.